Shown below are 26 T cell receptor beta chains from a single sample sequenced in a study of cytomegalovirus exposure and HLA in healthy donors. The PCR employed 60 Vbeta primers together with 13 Jbeta primers. Repertoires were generated with immunoSEQ multiplex PCR, while TCRdb's copy carries only in-frame clones and drops some. This sample contains about 50,000 clones. Material for sequencing was PBMCs. The source is a woman between 55 and 75 years old in good health and CMV-seropositive.

DNA for the CDR3: TGTGCCAGCAGCTTGGGGACAGGGGGCGGTTTGGAAAAACTGTTTTTT. This encodes CASSLGTGGGLEKLFF. The gene calls are TRBV7-6 and TRBJ1-4; TRBD1 agrees at 12 bases. Germline CDR1 reads SGHVS; CDR2 reads FNYEAQ. This CDR3 is built from 16 residues. V lost 3 bases, J lost 8 bases, and 7 bases stayed unmatched.

This chain joins TRBV19 and TRBJ2-7, with 7 bases fitting TRBD1. This CDR3 contains 16 residues. Trimming cost V 3 bases and J 2 bases; bases outside gene matches: 10. Germline V lookup: CDR1 LNHDA, CDR2 SQIVND (reference sequence). The CDR3 region is CASSIRDRDPTYEQYF. The CDR3 nucleotides are TGTGCCAGTAGTATCCGGGACAGAGATCCCACCTACGAGCAGTACTTC.

The chain combines TRBV5-4 with TRBJ2-3; the match to TRBD2 covers 11 bases. With 4 bases clipped from V and 6 bases from J, the junction kept 10 bases outside the gene matches. Per germline, CDR1 SGHNT and CDR2 YYREEE (reference sequence). The CDR3 loop spans 16 amino acids. CDR3 sequence reads: CASSVLSGGASDTQYF. The CDR3 bases are TGTGCCAGCAGCGTCCTTAGCGGGGGGGCTTCTGATACGCAGTATTTT.

The chain is built from TRBV6-5 and TRBJ2-3, with TRBD2 identical over 10 bases. V trimming: 4 bases; J trimming: 11 bases; junction bases outside the gene matches: 9. Germline CDR1 MNHEY, CDR2 SVGAGI. The CDR3 length is 14 residues. In DNA form, the CDR3 reads TGTGCCAGCAGTTCCGGGACTAGCGTAATGGAGCAGTATTTT. Translated, it gives CASSSGTSVMEQYF.

This sequence joins TRBV27 and TRBJ2-7; possibly TRBD2 for D (7 bases). Looked up from germline, CDR1 is MNHEY and CDR2 is SMNVEV (reference sequence). Trimming pared 4 bases from V and 2 bases from J, leaving 9 bases between. This CDR3 is 13 amino acids long. The CDR3, as DNA: TGTGCCAGCAGTTCGGGGGGCCCCTACGAGCAGTACTTC. Translation gives CASSSGGPYEQYF.

V is TRBV5-5 and J is TRBJ2-5; 7 bases fit TRBD1. The germline CDR1 and CDR2 sequences are SGHKS and YYEKEE (reference sequence). The CDR3 extends over 15 amino acids. The V segment lost 4 bases and the J segment 3 bases; nucleotides outside the gene matches: 9. The CDR3 sequence: CASSLRTGEEETQYF. CDR3 sequence (DNA): TGTGCCAGCAGCCTCCGGACAGGAGAGGAAGAGACCCAGTACTTC.

The J gene is TRBJ2-5, the V gene TRBV29-1, with TRBD2 matching over 7 bases. Per germline, CDR1 SQVTM and CDR2 ANQGSEA. This CDR3 has 15 amino acids. Trimming at V came to 6 bases and at J to 1 base, leaving 11 bases not matched to a gene. The CDR3 here is CSVAEFGRSQETQYF. As DNA, the CDR3 is TGCAGCGTCGCCGAATTCGGGAGGTCCCAAGAGACCCAGTACTTC.

This chain joins TRBV7-6 and TRBJ1-1; 8 bases fit TRBD1. The germline V gene has CDR1 SGHVS and CDR2 FNYEAQ. The CDR3 has 14 amino acids. The ends lost 5 bases at V and 1 base at J; junction bases unmatched: 3. CDR3 in DNA: TGTGCCAGCAGCCTCGGACAGGGGAACACTGAAGCTTTCTTT. This encodes CASSLGQGNTEAFF.

The CDR3 reads CASSRQGTSGNTIYF. The CDR3 DNA reads as TGTGCCAGCAGTCGACAGGGGACCTCTGGAAACACCATATATTTT. The rearrangement uses TRBV6-5 and TRBJ1-3, with TRBD1 matching over 8 bases. Germline V gives CDR1 MNHEY, CDR2 SVGAGI. V gave up 5 bases and J gave up 0 bases; unmatched junction bases: 3. This CDR3 contains 15 residues.

The chain couples TRBV5-4 to TRBJ1-4; maybe TRBD1 (5 bases). V lost 4 bases and J lost 0, with 13 bases in between. CDR1 and CDR2 (germline): SGHNT, YYREEE (reference sequence). This CDR3 spans 16 amino acids. CDR3 region: CASSLGGAATNEKLFF. The CDR3 nucleotides read TGTGCCAGCAGCCTCGGGGGAGCCGCAACTAATGAAAAACTGTTTTTT.

The chain recombines TRBV9 with TRBJ1-1; 7 bases match TRBD1. Germline CDR1 reads SGDLS; CDR2 reads YYNGEE. V shed 0 bases, J shed 9 bases, and the junction held 8 bases outside the gene matches. The CDR3 is 14 amino acids. The CDR3 nucleotides read TGTGCCAGCAGCGTAGGGGGTGTGGGACAGAAAGCTTTCTTT. It yields the protein CASSVGGVGQKAFF.

The chain uses TRBV28 and TRBJ2-6, with 7 nucleotides matching TRBD1. The CDR3 consists of 18 residues. With 4 bases clipped from V and 0 bases from J, the junction kept 9 bases outside the gene matches. Germline CDR1 MDHEN, CDR2 SYDVKM. CDR3 in DNA: TGTGCCAGCAGTTACACAGGGGCCACTAGCTCTGGGGCCAACGTCCTGACTTTC. It translates to CASSYTGATSSGANVLTF.

As concerns this clone: One end of the junction fails to match germline, which may point to a read error. The chain couples TRBV5-1 to TRBJ1-1, with 11 bases that match TRBD1. The CDR3 extends over 15 amino acids. Germline lookup yields CDR1 SGHRS and CDR2 YFSETQ. In nucleotides, the CDR3 is TGCGCCAGCAGCGGGATAGGGACAGGGGGAACTGAAGTTTTCTTT. This sequence encodes CASSGIGTGGTEVFF.

J is TRBJ2-7 and V is TRBV4-3; D call uncertain. Deletions cut 0 bases from V and 4 bases from J, with 7 bases between. CDR3 length: 13 residues. Germline CDR1 is LGHNA and CDR2 is YSLEER. CDR3 loop: CASSQDSGYEQYF. CDR3 coding DNA: TGCGCCAGCAGCCAAGACTCCGGTTACGAGCAGTACTTC.

The genes are TRBV18 and TRBJ1-2, with D unclear. Germline assignment: CDR1 KGHSH and CDR2 LQKENI. The V end lost 6 bases, the J end lost 3 bases, and 17 bases lay between the germline ends. This CDR3 is built from 15 residues. CDR3 residues: CASSFLSTPDYGYTF. CDR3 DNA sequence: TGTGCCAGCTCGTTCCTATCAACGCCTGACTATGGCTACACCTTC.

The rearrangement links TRBV18 to TRBJ1-4; D is unclear. Germline CDR1 is KGHSH and CDR2 is LQKENI. This CDR3 has 15 amino acids. The V gene lost 6 bases and the J gene lost 0 bases, with 11 bases spanning the gap. The CDR3 sequence is CASSLLPTTNEKLFF. CDR3 nucleotides: TGTGCCAGCTCTCTCCTACCTACAACTAATGAAAAACTGTTTTTT.

The rearrangement uses TRBV6-5 and TRBJ1-5; TRBD1 agrees at 9 bases. V shed 6 bases, J shed 6 bases, and the junction held 3 bases outside the gene matches. Germline loops: CDR1 MNHEY, CDR2 SVGAGI. This CDR3 is 13 amino acids long. This CDR3 reads CASRSTGGQPQHF. The CDR3 DNA follows: TGTGCCAGCAGATCGACAGGGGGTCAGCCCCAGCATTTT.

The chain has TRBV4-1 and TRBJ2-7; 11 bases line up with TRBD1. Looked up from germline, CDR1 is MGHRA and CDR2 is YSYEKL. V gave up 4 bases and J gave up 7 bases; unmatched junction bases: 12. This CDR3 contains 16 residues. In DNA form, the CDR3 reads TGCGCCAGCAGCCCACCCGGGGGGACAGGGGGTGGGGAGCAGTACTTC. Translation gives CASSPPGGTGGGEQYF.

V gene TRBV5-1 combines with J gene TRBJ2-5, with TRBD2 matching 8 bases. The DNA end lines up better with TRBJ2-7; the J call may be wrong. The CDR3 has 14 residues. From germline, CDR1 is SGHRS and CDR2 YFSETQ. CDR3 bases: TGCGCCAGCAGCGCCGGGACTAGTGGCAACGAGCAGTACTTC. Its protein is CASSAGTSGNEQYF.

The genes are TRBV5-4 and TRBJ1-2; D is undetermined. Germline V gene lookup returns CDR1 SGHNT and CDR2 YYREEE (reference sequence). The CDR3 totals 14 residues. V lost 4 bases and J lost 6, with 16 bases in between. CDR3 amino acids: CASSPAGNADGYTF. CDR3 DNA sequence: TGTGCCAGCAGCCCCGCGGGGAATGCCGATGGCTACACCTTC.

CDR3 sequence: CASRPRADSYGYTF. DNA of the CDR3: TGTGCCAGCAGACCGCGGGCGGACTCCTATGGCTACACCTTC. The chain has TRBV6-1 and TRBJ1-2, with D hard to call. Trimming left V 6 bases short and J 4 bases short, with 15 bases between. CDR1 is MNHNS and CDR2 is SASEGT in the germline V gene. CDR3 length: 14 residues.

The V gene is TRBV5-6, the J gene TRBJ2-5, with TRBD1 as a possible D gene (6 bases). Trimming shortened V by 2 bases and J by 5 bases, and 16 bases separated the two germline ends. The CDR3 is 15 residues long. Germline values: CDR1 SGHDT, CDR2 YYEEEE. The CDR3 here is CASSFGTGMVETQYF. The CDR3, as DNA: TGTGCCAGCAGCTTTGGTACAGGGATGGTGGAGACCCAGTACTTC.

The gene calls are TRBV5-1 and TRBJ2-5, with TRBD2 matching over 7 bases. CDR3 length equals 15 residues. Germline values: CDR1 SGHRS, CDR2 YFSETQ. With 0 bases clipped from V and 5 bases from J, the junction kept 7 bases outside the gene matches. As DNA, the CDR3 is TGCGCCAGCAGCTTGGGGGGCGCCGGGGGGGAGACCCAGTACTTC. Its translation is CASSLGGAGGETQYF.

This chain links TRBV9 with TRBJ2-2; the D gene is possibly TRBD1 (7 bases). Germline CDR1 SGDLS, CDR2 YYNGEE. V dropped 3 bases and J dropped 0 bases, with 15 bases sitting between them. The CDR3 is 17 amino acids. Here the CDR3 DNA reads TGTGCCAGCAGCGGGACCCAGGGGGGTCCGAACACCGGGGAGCTGTTTTTT. Encoded protein: CASSGTQGGPNTGELFF.

The chain is built from TRBV13 and TRBJ2-2; tentative D call: TRBD1 (5 bases). Trimming shortened V by 1 base and J by 4 bases, and 10 bases separated the two germline ends. Per germline, CDR1 PRHDT and CDR2 FYEKMQ (reference sequence). The CDR3 totals 15 residues. CDR3 DNA: TGTGCCAGCAGCTTAGTAGGGGCCGGCACCGGGGAGCTGTTTTTT. Translating it yields CASSLVGAGTGELFF. Complete variable domain (other parts from reference TRBV13 and TRBJ2-2): AAGVIQSPRHLIKEKRETATLKCYPIPRHDTVYWYQQGPGQDPQFLISFYEKMQSDKGSIPDRFSAQQFSDYHSELNMSSLELGDSALYFCASSLVGAGTGELFFGEGSRLTVL.

Written as DNA, the CDR3 is TGTGCCAGCAGTCCGCTAGGGGTGCAAGAAGAGACCCAGTACTTC. This codes for CASSPLGVQEETQYF. This chain links TRBV6-6 with TRBJ2-5, with a tentative D call TRBD1 (5 bases). The CDR3 runs to 15 residues. Germline values: CDR1 MNHNY, CDR2 SVGAGI (reference sequence). Trimming pared 5 bases from V and 3 bases from J, leaving 16 bases between.